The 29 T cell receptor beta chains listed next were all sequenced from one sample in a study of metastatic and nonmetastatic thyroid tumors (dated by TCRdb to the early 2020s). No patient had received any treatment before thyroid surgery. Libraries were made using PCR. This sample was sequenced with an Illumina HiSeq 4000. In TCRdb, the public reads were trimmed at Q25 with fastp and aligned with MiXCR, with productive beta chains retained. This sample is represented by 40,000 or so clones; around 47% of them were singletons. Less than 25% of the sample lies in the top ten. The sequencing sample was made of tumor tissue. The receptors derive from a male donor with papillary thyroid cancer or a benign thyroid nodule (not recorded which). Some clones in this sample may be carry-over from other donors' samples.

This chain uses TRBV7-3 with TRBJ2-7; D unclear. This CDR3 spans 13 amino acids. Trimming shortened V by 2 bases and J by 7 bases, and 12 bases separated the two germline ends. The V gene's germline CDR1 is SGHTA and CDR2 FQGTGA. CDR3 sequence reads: CASSLGLGSEQYF. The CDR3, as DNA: TGTGCCAGCAGCTTAGGGCTAGGTTCGGAGCAGTACTTC.

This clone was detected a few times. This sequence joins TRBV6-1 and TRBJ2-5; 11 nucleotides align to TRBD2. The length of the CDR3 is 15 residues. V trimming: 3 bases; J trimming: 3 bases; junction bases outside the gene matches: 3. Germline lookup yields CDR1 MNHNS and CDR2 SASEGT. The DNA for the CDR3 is TGTGCCAGCAGTGAGTTAGCGGGGGGGGAAGAGACCCAGTACTTC. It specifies CASSELAGGEETQYF.

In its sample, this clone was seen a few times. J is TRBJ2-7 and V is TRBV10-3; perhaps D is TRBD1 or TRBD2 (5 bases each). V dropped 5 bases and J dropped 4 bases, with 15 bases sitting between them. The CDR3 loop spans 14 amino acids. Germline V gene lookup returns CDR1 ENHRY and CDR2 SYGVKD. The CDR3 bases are TGTGCCATCAGTATTCGCCGGGACGCTTACGAGCAGTACTTC. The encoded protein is CAISIRRDAYEQYF.

This CDR3 reads CASSQEWTSGGKVQYF. The CDR3 DNA is TGTGCCAGCAGCCAAGAGTGGACTAGCGGGGGGAAGGTGCAGTACTTC. The chain recombines TRBV3-1 with TRBJ2-7; 14 nucleotides align to TRBD2. CDR1 is LGHDT and CDR2 is YNNKEL in the germline V gene (reference sequence). J was trimmed by 9 bases and V by 0 bases; bases with no gene match: 7. This CDR3 has 16 residues.

The CDR3 protein is CASSYPLAGGGLNEQFF. CDR3 nucleotide sequence: TGTGCCAGCAGTTACCCCCTAGCGGGAGGTGGTTTGAATGAGCAGTTCTTC. The chain joins TRBV6-5 to TRBJ2-1; 11 positions match TRBD2. Germline-derived CDR1 and CDR2 are MNHEY and SVGAGI. This CDR3 spans 17 amino acids. V dropped 2 bases and J dropped 7; count of bases not matched to a gene: 10.

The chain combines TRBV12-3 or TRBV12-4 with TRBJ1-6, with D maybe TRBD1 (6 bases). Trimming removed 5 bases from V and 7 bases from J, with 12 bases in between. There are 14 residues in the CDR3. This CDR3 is CASSVGGANSPLHF. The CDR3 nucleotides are TGTGCCAGCAGTGTGGGGGGGGCCAATTCACCCCTCCACTTT.

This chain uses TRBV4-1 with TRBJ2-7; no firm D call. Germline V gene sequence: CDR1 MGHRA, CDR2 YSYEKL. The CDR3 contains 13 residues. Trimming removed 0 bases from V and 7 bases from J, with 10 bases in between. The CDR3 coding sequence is TGCGCCAGCAGCCAAGATCCCTTCCGTGAGCAGTACTTC. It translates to CASSQDPFREQYF.

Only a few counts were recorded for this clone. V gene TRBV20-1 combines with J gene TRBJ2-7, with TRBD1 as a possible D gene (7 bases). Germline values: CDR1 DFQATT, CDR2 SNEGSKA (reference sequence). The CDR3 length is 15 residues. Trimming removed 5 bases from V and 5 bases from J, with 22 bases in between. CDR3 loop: CSASQGGLREDEQYF. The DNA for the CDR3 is TGCAGTGCTTCCCAGGGGGGCCTAAGAGAGGACGAGCAGTACTTC.

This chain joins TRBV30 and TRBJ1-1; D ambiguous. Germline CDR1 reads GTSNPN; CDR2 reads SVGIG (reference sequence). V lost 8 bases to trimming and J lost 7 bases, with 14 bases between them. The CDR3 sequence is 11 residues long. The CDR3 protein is CAGTGGFEAFF. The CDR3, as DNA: TGTGCCGGCACCGGAGGGTTTGAAGCTTTCTTT.

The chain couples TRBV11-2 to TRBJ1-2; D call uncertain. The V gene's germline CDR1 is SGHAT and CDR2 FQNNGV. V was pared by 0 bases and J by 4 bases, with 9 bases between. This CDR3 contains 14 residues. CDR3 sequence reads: CASSLDPSVYGYTF. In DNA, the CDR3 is TGTGCCAGCAGCTTAGATCCCTCGGTCTATGGCTACACCTTC.

CDR3 in DNA: TGTGCCTGGGTCGAGGCCCTCCAAGAGACCCAGTACTTC. The encoded protein is CAWVEALQETQYF. The chain uses TRBV30 and TRBJ2-5; no reliable D call. V lost 5 bases, J lost 1 base, and 11 bases lay in between. In germline, CDR1 is GTSNPN, CDR2 SVGIG (reference sequence). This CDR3 region has 13 residues.

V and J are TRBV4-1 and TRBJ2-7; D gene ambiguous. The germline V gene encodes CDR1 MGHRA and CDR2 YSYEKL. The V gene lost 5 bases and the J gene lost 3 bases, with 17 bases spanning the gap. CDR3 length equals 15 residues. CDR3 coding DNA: TGCGCCAGCAGCGATCTGGACCCTGAAAACTACGAGCAGTACTTC. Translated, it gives CASSDLDPENYEQYF.

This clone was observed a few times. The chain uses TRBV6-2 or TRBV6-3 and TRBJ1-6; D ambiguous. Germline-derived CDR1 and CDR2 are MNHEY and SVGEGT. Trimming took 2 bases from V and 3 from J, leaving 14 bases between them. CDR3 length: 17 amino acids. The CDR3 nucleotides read TGTGCCAGCAGTTACGTTTTGCCAGGCGGCTATAATTCACCCCTCCACTTT. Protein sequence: CASSYVLPGGYNSPLHF.

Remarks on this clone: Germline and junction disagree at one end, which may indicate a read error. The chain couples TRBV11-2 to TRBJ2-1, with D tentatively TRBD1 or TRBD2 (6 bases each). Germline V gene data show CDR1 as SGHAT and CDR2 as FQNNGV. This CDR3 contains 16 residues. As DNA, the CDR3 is TGTGCCAGCAGCTCGCAGACGGGACTGCCGACAGGTGAGCAGCTCTTC. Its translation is CASSSQTGLPTGEQLF.

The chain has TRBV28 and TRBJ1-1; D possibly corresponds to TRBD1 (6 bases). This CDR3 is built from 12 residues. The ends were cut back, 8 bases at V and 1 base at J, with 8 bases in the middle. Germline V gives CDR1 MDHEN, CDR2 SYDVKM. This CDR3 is CASGRGNTEAFF. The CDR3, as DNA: TGTGCCAGCGGCAGGGGGAACACTGAAGCTTTCTTT.

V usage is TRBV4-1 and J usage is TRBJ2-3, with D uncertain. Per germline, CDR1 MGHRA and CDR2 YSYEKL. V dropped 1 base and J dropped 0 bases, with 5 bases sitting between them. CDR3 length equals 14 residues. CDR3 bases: TGCGCCAGCAGCCAAGTTAGGAGCACAGATACGCAGTATTTT. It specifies CASSQVRSTDTQYF.

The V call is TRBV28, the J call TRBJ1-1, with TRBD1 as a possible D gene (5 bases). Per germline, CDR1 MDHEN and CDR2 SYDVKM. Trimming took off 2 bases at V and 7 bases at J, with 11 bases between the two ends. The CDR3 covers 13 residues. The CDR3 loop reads CASSLRTPVEAFF. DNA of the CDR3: TGTGCCAGCAGTTTAAGGACACCTGTTGAAGCTTTCTTT.

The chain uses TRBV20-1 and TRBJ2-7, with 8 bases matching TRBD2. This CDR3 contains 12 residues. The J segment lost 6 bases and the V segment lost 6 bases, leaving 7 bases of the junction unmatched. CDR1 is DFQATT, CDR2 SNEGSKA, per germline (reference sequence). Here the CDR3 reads CSAQRESVEQYF. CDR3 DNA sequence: TGCAGTGCGCAGCGGGAGTCGGTCGAGCAGTACTTC.

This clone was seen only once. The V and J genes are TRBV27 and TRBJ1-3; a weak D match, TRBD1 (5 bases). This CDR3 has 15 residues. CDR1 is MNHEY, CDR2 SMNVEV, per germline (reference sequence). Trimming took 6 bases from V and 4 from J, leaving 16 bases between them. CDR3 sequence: CASSPPPGVGNTIYF. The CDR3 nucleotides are TGTGCCAGCAGCCCCCCCCCGGGGGTCGGAAACACCATATATTTT.

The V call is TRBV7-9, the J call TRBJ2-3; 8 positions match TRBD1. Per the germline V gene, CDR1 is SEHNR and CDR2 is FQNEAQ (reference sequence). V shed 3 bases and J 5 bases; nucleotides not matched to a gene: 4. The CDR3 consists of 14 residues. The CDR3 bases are TGTGCCAGCAGCTTTGTACAGGGGGTAGATACGCAGTATTTT. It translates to CASSFVQGVDTQYF.

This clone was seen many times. CDR3 protein: CASTPMSSRTEAFF. The CDR3 bases are TGTGCCAGCACCCCCATGTCCTCGAGGACTGAAGCTTTCTTT. The chain employs TRBV11-2 and TRBJ1-1; D not certain. The CDR3 totals 14 residues. Looked up from germline, CDR1 is SGHAT and CDR2 is FQNNGV. V gave up 7 bases and J gave up 5 bases, with 17 bases separating them.

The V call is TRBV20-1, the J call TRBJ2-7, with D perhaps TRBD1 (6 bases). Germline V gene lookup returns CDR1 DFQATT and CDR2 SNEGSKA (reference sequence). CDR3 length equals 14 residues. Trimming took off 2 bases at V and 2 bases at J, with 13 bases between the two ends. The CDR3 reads CSARLSDSPYEQYF. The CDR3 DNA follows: TGCAGTGCTAGACTTTCGGACAGCCCCTACGAGCAGTACTTC.

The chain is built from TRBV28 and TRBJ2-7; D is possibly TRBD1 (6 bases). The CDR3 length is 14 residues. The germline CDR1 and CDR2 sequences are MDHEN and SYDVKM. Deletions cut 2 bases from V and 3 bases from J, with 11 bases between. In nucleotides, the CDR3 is TGTGCCAGCAGTTTAGACACACAGGGCTACGAGCAGTACTTC. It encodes CASSLDTQGYEQYF.

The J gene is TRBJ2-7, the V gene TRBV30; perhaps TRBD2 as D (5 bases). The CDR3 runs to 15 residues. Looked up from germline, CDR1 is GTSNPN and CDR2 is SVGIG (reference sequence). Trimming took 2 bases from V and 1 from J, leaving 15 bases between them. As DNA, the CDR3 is TGTGCCTGGAGTTTGAGGGCAGCTCTTTCCTACGAGCAGTACTTC. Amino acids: CAWSLRAALSYEQYF. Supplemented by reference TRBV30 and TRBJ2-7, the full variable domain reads SQTIHQWPATLVQPVGSPLSLECTVEGTSNPNLYWYRQAAGRGLQLLFYSVGIGQISSEVPQNLSASRPQDRQFILSSKKLLLSDSGFYLCAWSLRAALSYEQYFGPGTRLTVT.

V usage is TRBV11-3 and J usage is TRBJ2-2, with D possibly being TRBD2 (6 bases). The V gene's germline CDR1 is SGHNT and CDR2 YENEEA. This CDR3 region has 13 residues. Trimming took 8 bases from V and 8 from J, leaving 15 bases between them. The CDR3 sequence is CASSAGQGGELFF. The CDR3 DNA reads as TGTGCCAGCTCGGCGGGGCAGGGTGGGGAGCTGTTTTTT.

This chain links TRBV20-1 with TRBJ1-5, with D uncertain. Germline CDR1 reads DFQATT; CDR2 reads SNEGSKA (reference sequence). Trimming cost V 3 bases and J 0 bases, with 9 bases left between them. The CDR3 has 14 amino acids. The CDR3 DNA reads TGCAGTGCTAGGGAGACACTTAGCAATCAGCCCCAGCATTTT. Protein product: CSARETLSNQPQHF.

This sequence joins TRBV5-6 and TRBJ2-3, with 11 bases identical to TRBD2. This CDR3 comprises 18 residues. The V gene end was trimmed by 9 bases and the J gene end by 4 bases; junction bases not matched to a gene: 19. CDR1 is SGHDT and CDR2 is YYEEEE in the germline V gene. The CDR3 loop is CATTAGLAVPGLADTQYF. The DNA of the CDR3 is TGTGCCACTACGGCGGGACTAGCGGTCCCAGGCCTGGCAGATACGCAGTATTTT. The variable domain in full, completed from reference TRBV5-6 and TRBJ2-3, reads DAGVTQSPTHLIKTRGQQVTLRCSPKSGHDTVSWYQQALGQGPQFIFQYYEEEERQRGNFPDRFSGHQFPNYSSELNVNALLLGDSALYLCATTAGLAVPGLADTQYFGPGTRLTVL.

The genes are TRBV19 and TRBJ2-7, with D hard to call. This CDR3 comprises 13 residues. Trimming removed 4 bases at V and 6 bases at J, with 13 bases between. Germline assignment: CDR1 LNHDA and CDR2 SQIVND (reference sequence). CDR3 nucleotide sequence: TGTGCCAGTAGTAATTTGCCTTTTAGCGAGCAGTACTTC. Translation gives CASSNLPFSEQYF.

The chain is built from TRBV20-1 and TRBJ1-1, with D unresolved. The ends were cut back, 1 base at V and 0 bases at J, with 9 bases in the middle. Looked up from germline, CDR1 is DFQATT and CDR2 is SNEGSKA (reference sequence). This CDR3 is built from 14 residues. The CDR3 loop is CSARVRILNTEAFF. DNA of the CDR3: TGCAGTGCTAGAGTTCGGATTTTGAACACTGAAGCTTTCTTT.